This T cell receptor (beta chain) came from a study of cytomegalovirus exposure and HLA in healthy donors. With respect to this clone: Its antigen is unknown.

General observations from the study: Most subjects' HLA-A and HLA-B alleles were reportedly predicted from TCR beta sequences. The study recorded about 160 TCR beta chains that were cytomegalovirus-associated.

The PCR ran on 60 Vbeta and 13 Jbeta primers. Produced via immunoSEQ multiplex PCR; TCRdb's table is partial and in-frame only. Here the sample spans about 120,000 clones, around 82% being singletons. This CDR3 comprises 14 residues. V trimming: 1 base; J trimming: 7 bases; junction bases outside the gene matches: 6. CDR1 is LNHDA and CDR2 is SQIVND in the germline V gene (reference sequence). The sample consisted of PBMCs. V usage is TRBV19 and J usage is TRBJ2-7, with 8 bases aligning to TRBD1. The sequence was obtained from a female donor in good health and CMV-seronegative. The CDR3 protein is CASSIGQGAGEQYF. The CDR3 coding sequence is TGTGCCAGTAGTATAGGGCAGGGGGCAGGTGAGCAGTACTTC.